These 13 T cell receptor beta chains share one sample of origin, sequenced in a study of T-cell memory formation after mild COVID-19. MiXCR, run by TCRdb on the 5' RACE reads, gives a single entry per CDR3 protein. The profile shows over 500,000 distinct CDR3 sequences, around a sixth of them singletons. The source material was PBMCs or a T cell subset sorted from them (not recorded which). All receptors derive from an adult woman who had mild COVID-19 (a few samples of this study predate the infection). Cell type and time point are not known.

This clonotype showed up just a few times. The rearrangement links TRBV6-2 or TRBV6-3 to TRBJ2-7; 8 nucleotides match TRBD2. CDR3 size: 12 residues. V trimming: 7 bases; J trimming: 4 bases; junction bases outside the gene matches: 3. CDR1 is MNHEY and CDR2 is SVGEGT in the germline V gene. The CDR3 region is CASTREGYEQYF. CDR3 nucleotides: TGTGCCAGCACCCGGGAGGGGTACGAGCAGTACTTC.

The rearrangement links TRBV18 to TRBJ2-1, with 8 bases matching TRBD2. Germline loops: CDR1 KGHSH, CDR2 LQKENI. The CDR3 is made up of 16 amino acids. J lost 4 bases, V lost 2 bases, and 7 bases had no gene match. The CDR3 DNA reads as TGTGCCAGCTCACCAGAGGTAGCGGGGAGTTACAATGAGCAGTTCTTC. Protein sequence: CASSPEVAGSYNEQFF.

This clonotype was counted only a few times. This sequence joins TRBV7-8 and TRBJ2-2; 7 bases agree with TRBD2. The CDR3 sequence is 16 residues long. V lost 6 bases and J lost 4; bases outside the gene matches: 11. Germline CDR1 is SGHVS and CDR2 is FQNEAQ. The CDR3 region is CASSSGGYRGTGELFF. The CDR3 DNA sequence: TGTGCCAGCAGTTCGGGGGGATACCGGGGCACCGGGGAGCTGTTTTTT.

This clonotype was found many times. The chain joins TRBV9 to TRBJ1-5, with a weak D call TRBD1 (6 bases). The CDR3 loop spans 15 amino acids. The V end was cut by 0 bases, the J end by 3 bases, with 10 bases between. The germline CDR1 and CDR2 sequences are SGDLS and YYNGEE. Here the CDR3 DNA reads TGTGCCAGCAGCGTAGGTCACAGGGACAATCAGCCCCAGCATTTT. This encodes CASSVGHRDNQPQHF.

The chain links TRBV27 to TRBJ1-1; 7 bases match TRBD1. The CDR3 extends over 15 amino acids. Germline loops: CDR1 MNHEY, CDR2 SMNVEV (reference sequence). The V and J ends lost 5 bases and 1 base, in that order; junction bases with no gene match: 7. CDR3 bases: TGTGCCAGCAGTAGAAAGGGGGCCCAGAACACTGAAGCTTTCTTT. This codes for CASSRKGAQNTEAFF.

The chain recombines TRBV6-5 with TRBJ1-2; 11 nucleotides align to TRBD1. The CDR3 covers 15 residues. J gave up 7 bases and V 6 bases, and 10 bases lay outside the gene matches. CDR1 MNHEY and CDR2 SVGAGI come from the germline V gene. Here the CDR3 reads CASSRTGTGGSGYTF. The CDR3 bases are TGTGCCAGCAGCCGGACCGGGACAGGGGGATCTGGCTACACCTTC.

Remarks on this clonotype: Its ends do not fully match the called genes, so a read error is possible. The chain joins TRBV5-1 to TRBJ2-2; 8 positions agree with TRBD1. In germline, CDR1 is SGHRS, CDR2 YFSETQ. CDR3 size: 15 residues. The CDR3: CARSFGTGGTGELFF. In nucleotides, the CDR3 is TGCGCCAGAAGCTTCGGAACAGGGGGAACCGGGGAGCTGTTTTTT.

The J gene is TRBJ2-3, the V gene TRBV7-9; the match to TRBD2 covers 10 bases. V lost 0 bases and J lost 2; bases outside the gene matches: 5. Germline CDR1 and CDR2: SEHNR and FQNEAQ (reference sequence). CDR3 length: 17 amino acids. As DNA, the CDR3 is TGTGCCAGCAGCTTAGCGGGGCTAGCGGGAGTCACAGATACGCAGTATTTT. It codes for CASSLAGLAGVTDTQYF. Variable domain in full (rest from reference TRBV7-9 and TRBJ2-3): DTGVSQNPRHKITKRGQNVTFRCDPISEHNRLYWYRQTLGQGPEFLTYFQNEAQLEKSRLLSDRFSAERPKGSFSTLEIQRTEQGDSAMYLCASSLAGLAGVTDTQYFGPGTRLTVL.

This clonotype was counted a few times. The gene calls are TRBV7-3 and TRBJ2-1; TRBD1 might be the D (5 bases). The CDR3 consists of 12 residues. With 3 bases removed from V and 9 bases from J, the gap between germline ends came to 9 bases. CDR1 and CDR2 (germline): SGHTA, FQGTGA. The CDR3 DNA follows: TGTGCCAGCAGCTTCAGGCAGGGTGAGCAGTTCTTC. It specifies CASSFRQGEQFF.

CDR3 protein: CSAMDSQVYEQYF. The CDR3 coding sequence is TGCAGCGCCATGGACAGTCAGGTCTACGAGCAGTACTTC. The rearrangement joins TRBV29-1 to TRBJ2-7, with a tentative D call TRBD1 (6 bases). CDR3 length: 13 amino acids. Germline CDR1 and CDR2: SQVTM and ANQGSEA. V gave up 7 bases and J gave up 3 bases, with 16 bases separating them.

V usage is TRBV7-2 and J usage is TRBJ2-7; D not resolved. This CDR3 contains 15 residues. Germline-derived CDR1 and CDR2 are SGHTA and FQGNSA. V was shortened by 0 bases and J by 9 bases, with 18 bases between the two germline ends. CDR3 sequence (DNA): TGTGCCAGCAGCTTAGCGATCGGCAGGCCGGTAGGGCAGTACTTC. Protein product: CASSLAIGRPVGQYF.

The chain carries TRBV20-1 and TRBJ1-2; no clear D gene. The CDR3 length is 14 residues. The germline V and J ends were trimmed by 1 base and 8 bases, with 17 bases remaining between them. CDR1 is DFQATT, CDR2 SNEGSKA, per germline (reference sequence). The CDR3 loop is CSARGHRSKPGYTF. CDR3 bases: TGCAGTGCTAGAGGGCATCGCTCCAAACCGGGCTACACCTTC.

The CDR3 DNA reads as TGTGCCAGCAGTTACAGGGACAGGAGTTCCTACGAGCAGTACTTC. Amino acids: CASSYRDRSSYEQYF. The chain has TRBV6-6 and TRBJ2-7; 8 bases match TRBD1. Germline V gene sequence: CDR1 MNHNY, CDR2 SVGAGI (reference sequence). The V gene end was trimmed by 2 bases and the J gene end by 1 base; junction bases not matched to a gene: 4. The CDR3 runs to 15 residues.